This TCR beta chain was recorded in a study of blood T cell repertoires in COVID-19. The wider study: Spain, Italy and the United States supplied samples that represented acute and convalescent COVID-19. Sources were T cells, B-cell-depleted T cells, or PBMCs; the material itself was cDNA or gDNA.

Per the original data handling: It was from reference gene primer amplification that nucleated cell counts were estimated. Sequencing was performed with immunoSEQ multiplex PCR; in TCRdb, only in-frame clones are kept and a portion is missing. That table is the source of V, J and clone size, and D and trimming were worked out from the DNA. This sample has approximately 200,000 clones; about 82% occur once, and the top ten carry over 5%. Trimming pared 7 bases from V and 6 bases from J, leaving 19 bases between. Germline CDR1 and CDR2: MDHEN and SYDVKM. CDR3 length equals 15 residues. The chain has TRBV28 and TRBJ1-5; weak D call: TRBD1 (6 bases). The receptor comes from a woman in her twenties or thirties with acute or convalescent COVID-19. Sequenced material: peripheral blood. In DNA, the CDR3 is TGTGCCAGCACCTTAGGCAGGGGCTATCGTCAGCCCCAGCATTTT. This codes for CASTLGRGYRQPQHF.